A single TCR beta chain is shown here with its context. The target antigen is unknown. This record comes from a study of OX40 agonist ivuxolimab in advanced cancers. Study-level background: Dosing consisted of intravenous ivuxolimab at 0.01 to 10 mg/kg every 2 weeks. Partial responses were seen in three patients, one with hepatocellular carcinoma and two with cutaneous melanoma.

People who had autoimmune disease history or systemic immunosuppression were excluded. The repertoire was sequenced with immunoSEQ multiplex PCR; TCRdb's copy has only in-frame clones and lacks some. The data contain 30,000 or so clones, roughly 84% of them seen just once; the ten biggest clones take up approximately 18%. V was pared by 3 bases and J by 5 bases, with 8 bases between. The CDR3 is made up of 14 amino acids. Per germline, CDR1 SGHVS and CDR2 FQNEAQ. Study observations and caveats: Clones of CD4+ and CD8+ blood T cells grew by week 6 at doses of 0.1 to 3.0 mg/kg.

V gene TRBV7-8 combines with J gene TRBJ1-6; D is unresolved. The sequencing used CD4+ or CD8+ T cells sorted from blood, collected in a trial of the OX40 agonist ivuxolimab. The receptor comes from an adult with an advanced solid tumor such as melanoma, head and neck, liver or kidney cancer. The CDR3 DNA reads as TGTGCCAGCAGCTTCCGGACGGATAATTCACCCCTCCACTTT. Translating gives CASSFRTDNSPLHF. Full variable domain (missing parts from reference TRBV7-8 and TRBJ1-6): GAGVSQSPRYKVAKRGQDVALRCDPISGHVSLFWYQQALGQGPEFLTYFQNEAQLDKSGLPSDRFFAERPEGSVSTLKIQRTQQEDSAVYLCASSFRTDNSPLHFGNGTRLTVT.